This TCR beta chain is drawn from a study of blood T cell repertoires in COVID-19. Germline V CDR1 and CDR2: LGHDT, YNNKEL (reference sequence). CDR3 size: 15 residues. The germline V and J ends were trimmed by 2 bases and 1 base, with 9 bases remaining between them. Authors' analysis steps: Nucleated cell number was recorded as an estimate derived from reference gene primer amplification. The repertoire was sequenced with immunoSEQ multiplex PCR; TCRdb's copy has only in-frame clones and lacks some. That table is the source of V, J and clone size, and D and trimming were worked out from the DNA. The sample consists of under 250,000 clones, 70% to 90% of them appearing once.

The sequencing input was peripheral blood. This receptor was obtained from a man aged 50 to 59 who had recovered from COVID-19. J is TRBJ1-5 and V is TRBV3-1 (or the pseudogene TRBV3-2), with unresolved D. In DNA, the CDR3 is TGTGCCAGCAGCCAACGGTCGGGGAGCAATCAGCCCCAGCATTTT. Its protein product is CASSQRSGSNQPQHF.